This TCR beta chain derives from a study of cytomegalovirus exposure and HLA in healthy donors. Study observations and caveats: First-cohort TCR clusters were later found to tend to co-occur in the 90 to 150 validation repertoires. Reports showed the classifier diagnosing cytomegalovirus status with high specificity and sensitivity.

V was shortened by 4 bases and J by 4 bases, with 9 bases between the two germline ends. This CDR3 comprises 13 residues. Germline assignment: CDR1 MNHEY and CDR2 SVGAGI. Sequenced by immunoSEQ multiplex PCR; TCRdb stores in-frame clones only, minus some. This table has 70,000 to 90,000 clones, around 81% appearing once. In regard to this clone: The target antigen is unknown. Given a much more abundant clone one base away, this may be a read error.

This chain joins TRBV6-5 and TRBJ2-3, with a weak D call TRBD1 (5 bases). This clonotype originated in a man under 40 in good health and CMV-seronegative. The sequenced material came from PBMCs. For the CDR3, the DNA is TGTGCCAGCAGTTCAGGGTTTGCAGATACGCAGTATTTT. Residues: CASSSGFADTQYF.